These 3 T cell receptor beta chains share one sample of origin, sequenced in a study of cytomegalovirus exposure and HLA in healthy donors. This PCR relied on a set of 60 Vbeta primers and 13 Jbeta primers. Profiling relied on immunoSEQ multiplex PCR, and the TCRdb table lists in-frame clones only, not all of them. The sample table sets out about 130,000 clones. Sequencing was performed on PBMCs. The receptors were sampled from a man aged 25-40 years in good health and CMV-seronegative.

This chain joins TRBV19 and TRBJ2-2; a possible D gene is TRBD2 (5 bases). From germline, CDR1 is LNHDA and CDR2 SQIVND (reference sequence). This CDR3 contains 14 residues. V gave up 3 bases and J gave up 5 bases, with 10 bases separating them. CDR3 in DNA: TGTGCCAGTAGTATTCCCGCGGGTACCGGGGAGCTGTTTTTT. Protein product: CASSIPAGTGELFF.

The V gene is TRBV11-2, the J gene TRBJ2-7; 8 nucleotides line up with TRBD1. The CDR3 is 15 residues long. CDR1 and CDR2 (germline): SGHAT, FQNNGV. V lost 2 bases to trimming and J lost 3 bases; unmatched junction nucleotides: 6. The CDR3 protein is CASSLQPTGGYEQYF. In DNA form, the CDR3 reads TGTGCCAGCAGCTTACAACCTACAGGGGGCTACGAGCAGTACTTC.

The chain links TRBV10-1 to TRBJ2-3; the match to TRBD2 covers 8 bases. The CDR3 runs to 16 residues. Germline values: CDR1 WNHNN, CDR2 SYGVQD (reference sequence). V trimming: 0 bases; J trimming: 2 bases; junction bases outside the gene matches: 4. In nucleotides, the CDR3 is TGCGCCAGCAGTGAGTCTACGGGAGGGATCACAGATACGCAGTATTTT. The encoded protein is CASSESTGGITDTQYF.